This entry lists 25 T cell receptor beta chains sequenced from one sample in a study of shared clonotypes between healthy human individuals. The protocol was immunoSEQ multiplex PCR, while the TCRdb copy is restricted to in-frame clones and leaves out a portion. Of around 1.9 million clones detected, just over 90% appear once; the ten largest clones hold under 2%. CD45RO-negative, CCR7-selected cells formed the naive CD8 fraction, which excluded terminally differentiated effector memory CD45RA+ cells. Sequencing was done on a sample of naive CD8+ T cells from PBMCs. These receptors originate from a man younger than 30 in good health. Some clones in this sample may be carry-over from other donors' samples.

The chain has TRBV5-1 and TRBJ2-2; D may be TRBD2 (5 bases). Looked up from germline, CDR1 is SGHRS and CDR2 is YFSETQ. With 0 bases removed from V and 1 base from J, the gap between germline ends came to 13 bases. The CDR3 runs to 17 residues. This CDR3 is CASSLESGRVNTGELFF. The CDR3 DNA sequence: TGCGCCAGCAGCTTGGAGAGTGGGAGAGTGAACACCGGGGAGCTGTTTTTT.

The rearrangement links TRBV7-9 to TRBJ2-1; 8 bases match TRBD2. The ends lost 6 bases at V and 7 bases at J; junction bases unmatched: 17. The CDR3 consists of 17 residues. Germline CDR1 SEHNR, CDR2 FQNEAQ (reference sequence). The CDR3: CASSPTPSGTSSNEQFF. The CDR3 nucleotides are TGTGCCAGCAGTCCTACCCCATCCGGGACTAGTTCGAATGAGCAGTTCTTC. Based on the CDR3 plus reference TRBV7-9 and TRBJ2-1, the full variable domain is DTGVSQNPRHKITKRGQNVTFRCDPISEHNRLYWYRQTLGQGPEFLTYFQNEAQLEKSRLLSDRFSAERPKGSFSTLEIQRTEQGDSAMYLCASSPTPSGTSSNEQFFGPGTRLTVL.

V is TRBV5-5 and J is TRBJ2-7; either TRBD1 or TRBD2 may fit D (5 bases each). The germline V gene encodes CDR1 SGHKS and CDR2 YYEKEE (reference sequence). V lost 0 bases and J 4 bases, leaving 11 bases between the germline ends. There are 14 residues in the CDR3. CDR3 amino acids: CASSLAPGAYEQYF. The CDR3 DNA sequence: TGTGCCAGCAGCTTGGCCCCCGGGGCATACGAGCAGTACTTC.

There are a few counts of this clone. CDR3 loop: CAISESKLYEQYF. The DNA of the CDR3 is TGTGCCATCAGTGAGTCGAAACTCTACGAGCAGTACTTC. V usage is TRBV10-3 and J usage is TRBJ2-7; D is undetermined. The germline V and J ends were trimmed by 0 bases and 3 bases, with 6 bases remaining between them. The germline V gene has CDR1 ENHRY and CDR2 SYGVKD. The CDR3 is 13 amino acids.

The chain has TRBV7-8 and TRBJ1-1; no clear D gene. V was shortened by 2 bases and J by 1 base, with 11 bases between the two germline ends. Germline V gives CDR1 SGHVS, CDR2 FQNEAQ. The CDR3 runs 15 residues. CDR3 region: CASSLISGRNTEAFF. CDR3 bases: TGTGCCAGCAGCTTAATCTCCGGCAGGAACACTGAAGCTTTCTTT.

To note about this clone: Other nucleotide sequences from this sample produce the same CDR3. V usage is TRBV7-8 and J usage is TRBJ2-7, with D uncertain. The V end lost 5 bases, the J end lost 1 base, and 9 bases lay between the germline ends. CDR1 is SGHVS and CDR2 is FQNEAQ in the germline V gene. The CDR3 extends over 13 amino acids. Here the CDR3 DNA reads TGTGCCAGCAGCCCTCGCGTGTCCTACGAGCAGTACTTC. Translating it yields CASSPRVSYEQYF.

The CDR3, as DNA: TGTGCCAGCAGTGGAGCCCCCTACGAGCAGTACTTC. Residues: CASSGAPYEQYF. This rearrangement joins TRBV27 to TRBJ2-7; D is uncertain. CDR3 length: 12 amino acids. The germline V and J ends were trimmed by 5 bases and 2 bases, with 7 bases remaining between them. Per the germline V gene, CDR1 is MNHEY and CDR2 is SMNVEV (reference sequence).

The DNA of the CDR3 is TGTGCCAGCAGTTTTTCCCCAGGGAAGAACACTGAAGCTTTCTTT. Its protein is CASSFSPGKNTEAFF. The rearrangement uses TRBV28 and TRBJ1-1, with D possibly being TRBD1 (5 bases). The length of the CDR3 is 15 residues. CDR1 is MDHEN, CDR2 SYDVKM, per germline. V was clipped by 3 bases and J by 1 base, with 12 bases between them.

The chain uses TRBV27 and TRBJ1-5, with 9 bases identical to TRBD1. CDR3 size: 11 residues. The trim removed 5 bases at V and 14 bases at J, leaving 4 bases unmatched. Germline V gives CDR1 MNHEY, CDR2 SMNVEV (reference sequence). Here the CDR3 reads CASSGGQGKHF. The DNA of the CDR3 is TGTGCCAGCAGTGGTGGACAGGGGAAGCATTTT.

J is TRBJ2-2 and V is TRBV2; D is possibly TRBD2 (5 bases). This CDR3 has 15 residues. The ends were cut back, 7 bases at V and 4 bases at J, with 16 bases in the middle. CDR1 is SNHLY, CDR2 FYNNEI, per germline. CDR3 amino acids: CASTVGVGVTGELFF. CDR3 coding DNA: TGTGCCAGCACGGTGGGAGTTGGAGTCACCGGGGAGCTGTTTTTT.

The rearrangement links TRBV27 to TRBJ2-3; D is unresolved. This CDR3 comprises 14 residues. Trimming took off 2 bases at V and 2 bases at J, with 8 bases between the two ends. CDR1 and CDR2 (germline): MNHEY, SMNVEV (reference sequence). In DNA form, the CDR3 reads TGTGCCAGCAGTTTACGCGGTTACACAGATACGCAGTATTTT. Translation: CASSLRGYTDTQYF.

The chain recombines TRBV5-5 with TRBJ2-6; D may be TRBD1 or TRBD2 (5 bases each). Germline CDR1 reads SGHKS; CDR2 reads YYEKEE (reference sequence). Trimming shortened V by 2 bases and J by 0 bases, and 12 bases separated the two germline ends. The CDR3 length is 17 residues. As DNA, the CDR3 is TGTGCCAGCAGCTTAGAGGGACGCGGCTCTGGGGCCAACGTCCTGACTTTC. This translates into CASSLEGRGSGANVLTF.

The V gene is TRBV7-9, the J gene TRBJ1-4, with D unclear. Deletions cut 3 bases from V and 8 bases from J, with 16 bases between. This CDR3 is built from 15 residues. Germline loops: CDR1 SEHNR, CDR2 FQNEAQ (reference sequence). CDR3 DNA: TGTGCCAGCAGCTTCTTAGTAGAGCAATGGGAAAAACTGTTTTTT. Translation: CASSFLVEQWEKLFF.

The chain carries TRBV7-9 and TRBJ1-2, with D possibly being TRBD1 (6 bases). V lost 0 bases, J lost 0 bases, and 11 bases lay in between. The V gene's germline CDR1 is SEHNR and CDR2 FQNEAQ (reference sequence). This CDR3 region has 16 residues. CDR3 amino acids: CASSLAIQGSNYGYTF. Here the CDR3 DNA reads TGTGCCAGCAGCTTAGCGATACAGGGCTCTAACTATGGCTACACCTTC. The full variable domain, its missing parts supplied by reference TRBV7-9 and TRBJ1-2, is DTGVSQNPRHKITKRGQNVTFRCDPISEHNRLYWYRQTLGQGPEFLTYFQNEAQLEKSRLLSDRFSAERPKGSFSTLEIQRTEQGDSAMYLCASSLAIQGSNYGYTFGSGTRLTVV.

The V gene is TRBV10-2, the J gene TRBJ2-1, with TRBD1 matching over 10 bases. Unmatched junction bases numbered 3, after V lost 4 bases and J lost 6 bases. This CDR3 has 14 amino acids. CDR1 and CDR2 (germline): WSHSY, SAAADI. The CDR3: CASSGTGGSNEQFF. For the CDR3, the DNA is TGCGCCAGCAGTGGGACAGGGGGGTCCAATGAGCAGTTCTTC.

The rearrangement links TRBV28 to TRBJ2-7; 7 bases are shared with TRBD1. V shed 7 bases and J 4 bases; nucleotides not matched to a gene: 13. Germline-derived CDR1 and CDR2 are MDHEN and SYDVKM. CDR3 size: 15 residues. Written as DNA, the CDR3 is TGTGCCAGCACCCCCGGAGAGGGGGCGAGTTACGAGCAGTACTTC. Amino acid sequence: CASTPGEGASYEQYF.

The chain combines TRBV14 with TRBJ2-7; 14 bases are shared with TRBD2. V lost 4 bases to trimming and J lost 7 bases; unmatched junction nucleotides: 12. The CDR3 sequence is 17 residues long. Germline V gene lookup returns CDR1 SGHDN and CDR2 FVKESK. The CDR3 loop is CASSPPGLAGALGEQYF. The CDR3 nucleotides read TGTGCCAGCAGCCCACCGGGACTAGCGGGAGCCCTAGGGGAGCAGTACTTC.

This sequence joins TRBV28 and TRBJ2-7; weak D call: TRBD2 (6 bases). The germline CDR1 and CDR2 sequences are MDHEN and SYDVKM. Deletions cut 7 bases from V and 7 bases from J, with 23 bases between. CDR3 length: 15 amino acids. The CDR3 nucleotides read TGTGCCAGCAAAAACGGGGGTGCCGAAAAACCAGAGCAGTACTTC. Translation: CASKNGGAEKPEQYF.

This clone has at least ten counts. This chain connects TRBV9 to TRBJ2-4; D ambiguous. The CDR3 sequence is 15 residues long. V dropped 0 bases and J dropped 2 bases, with 9 bases sitting between them. Germline V gene data show CDR1 as SGDLS and CDR2 as YYNGEE. This CDR3 reads CASSVDGRPKNIQYF. The CDR3 DNA reads as TGTGCCAGCAGCGTAGACGGCCGACCCAAAAACATTCAGTACTTC.

The rearrangement joins TRBV4-2 to TRBJ1-1; D possibly corresponds to TRBD1 (5 bases). CDR3 length: 13 amino acids. The V gene lost 5 bases and the J gene lost 5 bases, with 12 bases spanning the gap. Germline loops: CDR1 LGHNA, CDR2 YNFKEQ. The CDR3 loop reads CASSFARGTEAFF. Here the CDR3 DNA reads TGTGCCAGCAGCTTTGCTCGGGGGACTGAAGCTTTCTTT.

The genes are TRBV12-5 and TRBJ2-5; D uncertain. Per the germline V gene, CDR1 is LGHNT and CDR2 is FRNRAP. The V end lost 1 base, the J end lost 5 bases, and 5 bases lay between the germline ends. The CDR3 extends over 12 amino acids. CDR3 amino acids: CASGLARETQYF. The CDR3 nucleotides read TGTGCTAGTGGTTTGGCCCGCGAGACCCAGTACTTC.

This chain connects TRBV27 to TRBJ2-7, with 8 bases that match TRBD2. The CDR3 covers 17 residues. The V gene end was trimmed by 3 bases and the J gene end by 6 bases; junction bases not matched to a gene: 16. Looked up from germline, CDR1 is MNHEY and CDR2 is SMNVEV (reference sequence). In DNA form, the CDR3 reads TGTGCCAGCAGTTTCCTCCGAACGGGGGGGGACTTGGTCGAGCAGTACTTC. Translation gives CASSFLRTGGDLVEQYF.

The chain recombines TRBV28 with TRBJ2-1; TRBD2 agrees at 9 bases. V was clipped by 5 bases and J by 4 bases; unmatched bases: 15. The CDR3 length is 18 residues. Looked up from germline, CDR1 is MDHEN and CDR2 is SYDVKM. This chain's CDR3 is CASSTTYGGRAPYNEQFF. CDR3 nucleotides: TGTGCCAGCAGTACGACGTATGGCGGGAGGGCCCCATACAATGAGCAGTTCTTC. Looking up the rest from reference TRBV28 and TRBJ2-1 gives the full variable domain: DVKVTQSSRYLVKRTGEKVFLECVQDMDHENMFWYRQDPGLGLRLIYFSYDVKMKEKGDIPEGYSVSREKKERFSLILESASTNQTSMYLCASSTTYGGRAPYNEQFFGPGTRLTVL.

The gene calls are TRBV19 and TRBJ1-1; 7 positions agree with TRBD1. Germline V lookup: CDR1 LNHDA, CDR2 SQIVND (reference sequence). The trim removed 11 bases at V and 3 bases at J, leaving 9 bases unmatched. There are 13 residues in the CDR3. The CDR3 bases are TGTGCCGGGTCGACAGGGTTGTACACTGAAGCTTTCTTT. This gives the protein CAGSTGLYTEAFF.

This chain uses TRBV7-9 with TRBJ2-3, with TRBD2 matching 9 bases. Germline CDR1 reads SEHNR; CDR2 reads FQNEAQ (reference sequence). The CDR3 sequence is 16 residues long. V gave up 1 base and J gave up 5 bases; unmatched junction bases: 7. CDR3 DNA sequence: TGTGCCAGCAGCTTAGTCGGCGGGAGGGCCAAAGATACGCAGTATTTT. Protein sequence: CASSLVGGRAKDTQYF.